This T cell receptor beta chain was captured by sequencing in a study of blood T cell repertoires in COVID-19. Germline values: CDR1 LNHDA, CDR2 SQIVND (reference sequence). Germline trimming cut 9 bases from V and 6 bases from J; bases unmatched to any gene: 7. The CDR3 loop spans 15 amino acids. Participants classified as exposed had met a COVID-19 case within 2 weeks before study entry. How the authors handled the data: Amplification of reference gene primers provided the estimated nucleated cell counts. Some clones are missing from TCRdb's copy, which holds only in-frame ones; the method was immunoSEQ multiplex PCR. The DNA gave D and trimming, while V, J and clone size come from that table. The table records more than 150,000 clones, about 80% of them present only once.

The J gene is TRBJ2-3, the V gene TRBV19, with 15 bases fitting TRBD2. The sample taken for sequencing was PBMCs or T cells enriched from blood (not recorded which). This receptor was taken from a man aged 60-69 years who had been exposed to COVID-19. CDR3 protein: CASTPGTSGRDTQYF. The CDR3, as DNA: TGTGCCAGCACCCCCGGGACTAGCGGGAGGGATACGCAGTATTTT.